Described below is a single TCR beta chain sequence and its context. Antigen specificity is unknown. Amplification used 60 Vbeta primers and 13 Jbeta primers. Produced via immunoSEQ multiplex PCR; TCRdb's table is partial and in-frame only. The repertoire has 68,000 or so clones, 80% of them found once; the top ten carry around 4.2%. The data belong to a study of cytomegalovirus exposure and HLA in healthy donors. Study in general: Assignment to the Caucasian-associated ancestry cluster applied to approximately 79% of the approximately 400 genotyped donors. The study, taken as a whole, reports: There were some public TCRs occurring in many donors, but most TCR sequences were rare. Reports credit the classifier with highly specific, highly sensitive diagnosis of cytomegalovirus status. TCR beta chains numbering more than 150 were designated cytomegalovirus-associated.

The V end lost 0 bases, the J end lost 8 bases, and 7 bases lay between the germline ends. CDR3 length: 13 residues. CDR1 and CDR2 (germline): SGHTA, FQGNSA. Sequencing was done on a sample of PBMCs. This TCR came from a woman aged 30 to 39 in good health and CMV-seronegative. V is TRBV7-2 and J is TRBJ1-4, with no clear D. The CDR3 reads CASSLAVREKLFF. CDR3 bases: TGTGCCAGCAGCTTAGCAGTTAGAGAAAAACTGTTTTTT.